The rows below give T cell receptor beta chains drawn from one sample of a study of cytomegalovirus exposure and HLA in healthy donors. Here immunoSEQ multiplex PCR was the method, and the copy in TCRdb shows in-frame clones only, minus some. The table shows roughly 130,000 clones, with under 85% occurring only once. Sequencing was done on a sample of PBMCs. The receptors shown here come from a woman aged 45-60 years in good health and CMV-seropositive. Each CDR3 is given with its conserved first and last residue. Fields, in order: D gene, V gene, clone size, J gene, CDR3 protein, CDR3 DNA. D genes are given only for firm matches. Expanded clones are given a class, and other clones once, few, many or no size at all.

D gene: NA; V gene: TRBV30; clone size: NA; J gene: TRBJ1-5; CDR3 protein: CAWSLGQISQPQHF; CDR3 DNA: TGTGCCTGGAGCCTAGGACAGATAAGTCAGCCCCAGCATTTT
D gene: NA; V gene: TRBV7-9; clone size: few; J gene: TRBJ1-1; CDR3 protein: CASSPGLTNTEAFF; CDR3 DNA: TGTGCCAGCAGCCCGGGACTTACGAACACTGAAGCTTTCTTT
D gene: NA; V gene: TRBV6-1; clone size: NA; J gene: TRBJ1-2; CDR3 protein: CASRGAGRDGYTF; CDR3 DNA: TGTGCCAGCAGGGGAGCGGGTCGAGATGGCTACACCTTC
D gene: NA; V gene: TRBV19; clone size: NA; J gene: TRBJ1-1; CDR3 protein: CASRGAENTEAFF; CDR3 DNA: TGTGCCAGTAGGGGGGCCGAGAACACTGAAGCTTTCTTT
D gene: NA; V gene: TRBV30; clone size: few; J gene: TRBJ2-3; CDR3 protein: CAWSASRGTDTQYF; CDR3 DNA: TGTGCCTGGAGCGCTTCCAGGGGCACAGATACGCAGTATTTT
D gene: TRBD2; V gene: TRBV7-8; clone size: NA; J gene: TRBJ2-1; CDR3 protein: CASSLGLAGGPGEQFF; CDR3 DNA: TGTGCCAGCAGCTTAGGACTAGCGGGGGGGCCAGGTGAGCAGTTCTTC
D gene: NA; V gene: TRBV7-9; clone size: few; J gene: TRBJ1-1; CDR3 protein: CASSLAGGVAEAFF; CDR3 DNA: TGTGCCAGCAGCTTAGCCGGGGGGGTAGCTGAAGCTTTCTTT
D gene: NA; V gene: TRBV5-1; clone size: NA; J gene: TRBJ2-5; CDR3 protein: CASSEAGAETQYF; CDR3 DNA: TGCGCCAGCAGCGAGGCAGGGGCAGAGACCCAGTACTTC
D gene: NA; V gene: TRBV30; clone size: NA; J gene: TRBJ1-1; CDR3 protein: CAWRTTGTLGALNTEAFF; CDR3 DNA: TGTGCCTGGAGAACCACCGGGACACTAGGCGCCCTGAACACTGAAGCTTTCTTT
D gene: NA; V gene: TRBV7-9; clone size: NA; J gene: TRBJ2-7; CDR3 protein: CASSLTGYEQYF; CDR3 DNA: TGTGCCAGCAGCCTCACGGGCTACGAGCAGTACTTC
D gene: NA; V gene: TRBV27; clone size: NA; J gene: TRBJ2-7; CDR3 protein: CASSPTLDRSAQYF; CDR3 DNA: TGTGCCAGCAGCCCTACCCTGGACAGAAGCGCGCAGTACTTC
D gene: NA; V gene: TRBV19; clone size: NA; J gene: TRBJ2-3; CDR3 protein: CASRSQDTQYF; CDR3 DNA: TGTGCCAGTAGGAGTCAAGATACGCAGTATTTT
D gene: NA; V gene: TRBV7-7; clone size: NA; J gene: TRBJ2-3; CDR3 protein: CASSSGGSPGNTQYF; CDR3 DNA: TGTGCTAGCAGCTCAGGAGGATCACCGGGAAATACGCAGTATTTT
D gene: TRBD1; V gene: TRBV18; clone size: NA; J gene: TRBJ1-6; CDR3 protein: CASSPQLPGQQGSPLHF; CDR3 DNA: TGTGCCAGCTCACCACAGCTTCCGGGACAGCAGGGTTCACCCCTCCACTTT
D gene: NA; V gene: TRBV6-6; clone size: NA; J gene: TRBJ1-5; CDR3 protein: CASRPQGRAQPQHF; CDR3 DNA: TGTGCCAGCAGGCCACAGGGAAGAGCTCAGCCCCAGCATTTT
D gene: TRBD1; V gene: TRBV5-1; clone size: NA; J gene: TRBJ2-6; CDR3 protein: CASSSGTGASGANVLTF; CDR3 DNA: TGCGCCAGCAGCTCCGGGACAGGGGCCTCTGGGGCCAACGTCCTGACTTTC